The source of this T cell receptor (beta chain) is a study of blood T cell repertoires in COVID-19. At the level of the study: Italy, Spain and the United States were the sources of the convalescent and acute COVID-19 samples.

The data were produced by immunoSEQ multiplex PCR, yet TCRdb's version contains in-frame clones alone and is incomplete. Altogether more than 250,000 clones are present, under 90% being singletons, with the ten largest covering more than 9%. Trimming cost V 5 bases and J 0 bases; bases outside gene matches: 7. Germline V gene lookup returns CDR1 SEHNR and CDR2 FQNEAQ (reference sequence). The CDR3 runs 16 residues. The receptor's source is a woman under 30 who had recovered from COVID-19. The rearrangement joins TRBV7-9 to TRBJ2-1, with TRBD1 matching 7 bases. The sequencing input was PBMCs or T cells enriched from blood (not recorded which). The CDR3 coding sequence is TGTGCCAGCAGCGTACCGGGACAGAGCTCCTACAATGAGCAGTTCTTC. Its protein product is CASSVPGQSSYNEQFF. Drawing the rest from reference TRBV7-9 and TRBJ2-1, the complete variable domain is DTGVSQNPRHKITKRGQNVTFRCDPISEHNRLYWYRQTLGQGPEFLTYFQNEAQLEKSRLLSDRFSAERPKGSFSTLEIQRTEQGDSAMYLCASSVPGQSSYNEQFFGPGTRLTVL.